This T cell receptor (beta chain) was captured by sequencing in a study of early T cells in non-severe SARS-CoV-2 infection. About the study: From unsorted whole blood, bulk RNA was sequenced, and the chains remained unpaired.

CDR3 length: 18 amino acids. V lost 8 bases to trimming and J lost 1 base; unmatched junction nucleotides: 12. Germline V gives CDR1 SNHLY, CDR2 FYNNEI. General observations from the study: In VDJdb matching, anti-spike CD8 responses were favored while private and CD4 specificities went missing.

This clonotype occurred many times. The antigen remains unidentified. Individually, cDNA molecules had unique molecular identifiers attached to them. TCRdb analysed the 5' RACE reads with MiXCR anew, one entry per CDR3 protein. In the table there are 35,000 to 40,000 distinct CDR3 sequences, approximately 5.8% of which are singletons. The sample consisted of whole blood. This rearrangement joins TRBV2 to TRBJ2-2; 11 bases align to TRBD2. The TCR comes from an adult who was a healthcare worker with PCR-confirmed SARS-CoV-2 infection or an uninfected control (not recorded which). The DNA of the CDR3 is TGTGCCAGCGAATACCCGCTAGCGGGGGGACGGAACACCGGGGAGCTGTTTTTT. It is translated as CASEYPLAGGRNTGELFF.